The 30 T cell receptor beta chains listed next were all sequenced from one sample in a study of T cells in Graves' hyperthyroidism and ophthalmopathy. Researchers took RNA transcripts and amplified the TCR beta CDR3 regions from them. In the first-round RT-PCR of the TCR CDR3, the HTBI primer set was used. TCRdb independently ran MiXCR on the multiplex PCR reads; one entry per CDR3 protein. The table shows a few hundred thousand distinct CDR3 sequences, with 13% occurring only once. Sequencing was done on a sample of blood. The origin of the receptors is a woman under 30 with Graves' hyperthyroidism.

CDR3 nucleotides: TGTGCCAGCAGCGTTCTAGCGGGGTGGGATGAGCAGTTCTTC. Residues: CASSVLAGWDEQFF. The chain recombines TRBV9 with TRBJ2-1; TRBD2 agrees at 9 bases. The germline CDR1 and CDR2 sequences are SGDLS and YYNGEE. Germline trimming cut 2 bases from V and 8 bases from J; bases unmatched to any gene: 5. The CDR3 has 14 amino acids. The complete variable domain, with remaining parts taken from reference TRBV9 and TRBJ2-1, reads DSGVTQTPKHLITATGQRVTLRCSPRSGDLSVYWYQQSLDQGLQFLIQYYNGEERAKGNILERFSAQQFPDLHSELNLSSLELGDSALYFCASSVLAGWDEQFFGPGTRLTVL.

This clonotype was counted many times. The chain recombines TRBV20-1 with TRBJ2-3, with 9 bases fitting TRBD2. The germline V gene has CDR1 DFQATT and CDR2 SNEGSKA (reference sequence). This CDR3 spans 15 amino acids. After removal of 3 bases from V and 0 bases from J, the junction contained 4 bases not matched to a gene. The DNA for the CDR3 is TGCAGTGCTAGGGGCGGGAGGGAGAGCACAGATACGCAGTATTTT. It encodes CSARGGRESTDTQYF.

The V call is TRBV6-1, the J call TRBJ1-2; 8 bases are a match to TRBD1. CDR3 size: 14 residues. Germline CDR1 MNHNS, CDR2 SASEGT. J was trimmed by 4 bases and V by 7 bases; bases with no gene match: 8. DNA for the CDR3: TGTGCCAGCACTCTAGGGACAGGCGGCTATGGCTACACCTTC. It translates to CASTLGTGGYGYTF.

In its sample, this clonotype was seen many times. The chain is built from TRBV2 and TRBJ2-3, with TRBD2 identical over 8 bases. Germline CDR1 is SNHLY and CDR2 is FYNNEI. CDR3 length equals 15 residues. The ends lost 1 base at V and 5 bases at J; junction bases unmatched: 5. The CDR3 region is CASSEDGAGGDTQYF. Written as DNA, the CDR3 is TGTGCCAGCAGTGAAGATGGGGCGGGAGGAGATACGCAGTATTTT.

V usage is TRBV12-3 or TRBV12-4 and J usage is TRBJ2-1, with D possibly being TRBD2 (6 bases). Trimming stripped 5 bases from V and 8 bases from J, with 13 bases between. This CDR3 contains 13 residues. CDR3 sequence: CASSRTSNDEQFF. DNA of the CDR3: TGTGCCAGCAGTCGTACTAGCAACGATGAGCAGTTCTTC.

The table lists this clonotype with many counts. The chain carries TRBV5-1 and TRBJ1-2; a weak D match, TRBD1 (5 bases). The CDR3 loop spans 15 amino acids. V gave up 2 bases and J gave up 8 bases, with 19 bases separating them. Germline loops: CDR1 SGHRS, CDR2 YFSETQ. CDR3 residues: CASSFNLQGAGGYTF. The CDR3 DNA reads as TGCGCCAGCAGCTTTAACCTACAAGGGGCAGGGGGCTACACCTTC. Variable domain in full (rest from reference TRBV5-1 and TRBJ1-2): KAGVTQTPRYLIKTRGQQVTLSCSPISGHRSVSWYQQTPGQGLQFLFEYFSETQRNKGNFPGRFSGRQFSNSRSEMNVSTLELGDSALYLCASSFNLQGAGGYTFGSGTRLTVV.

Of note for this clonotype: Given a much more abundant clone one base away, this may be a read error. The V gene is TRBV18, the J gene TRBJ2-7, with D unresolved. Germline V lookup: CDR1 KGHSH, CDR2 LQKENI. The V end was cut by 0 bases, the J end by 8 bases, with 14 bases between. The CDR3 runs 14 residues. CDR3 sequence: CASSPPSNPRKQYF. The CDR3 nucleotides are TGTGCCAGCTCACCACCGTCGAATCCACGGAAGCAGTACTTC.

V and J are TRBV6-2 or TRBV6-3 and TRBJ1-5, with D possibly TRBD1 on 6 matching bases. Germline CDR1 MNHEY, CDR2 SVGEGT. The length of the CDR3 is 15 residues. V shed 6 bases and J shed 2 bases, with 14 bases lying between them. The CDR3 DNA is TGTGCCAGCAGGGCGGGGGGCAGTGGCAATCAGCCCCAGCATTTT. This translates into CASRAGGSGNQPQHF.

This clonotype was seen more than once but under ten times. The chain combines TRBV28 with TRBJ1-2; 12 bases fit TRBD1. Germline V gene data show CDR1 as MDHEN and CDR2 as SYDVKM. This CDR3 region has 14 residues. Trimming cost V 11 bases and J 5 bases; bases outside gene matches: 9. In nucleotides, the CDR3 is TGTGCCGGCCAGGGACAGGGGGCCCATTATGGCTACACCTTC. Encoded protein: CAGQGQGAHYGYTF.

A few counts support this clonotype. The rearrangement uses TRBV19 and TRBJ2-7; 12 bases agree with TRBD1. This CDR3 is 15 amino acids long. The germline CDR1 and CDR2 sequences are LNHDA and SQIVND (reference sequence). V shed 6 bases, J shed 3 bases, and the junction held 6 bases outside the gene matches. CDR3 loop: CASSSGTGGHYEQYF. CDR3 DNA sequence: TGTGCCAGTAGCTCCGGGACAGGGGGCCACTACGAGCAGTACTTC.

The chain has TRBV27 and TRBJ2-7, with D perhaps being TRBD1 or TRBD2 (5 bases each). In germline, CDR1 is MNHEY, CDR2 SMNVEV (reference sequence). Trimming took 3 bases from V and 6 from J, leaving 12 bases between them. This CDR3 is 13 amino acids long. For the CDR3, the DNA is TGTGCCAGCAGTTTCAGGGACGGGGCCGAGCAGTACTTC. This sequence encodes CASSFRDGAEQYF.

The chain links TRBV7-3 to TRBJ2-2; D is perhaps TRBD2 (7 bases). V was cut by 0 bases and J by 7 bases, with 18 bases left in between. This CDR3 region has 17 residues. Germline V gene sequence: CDR1 SGHTA, CDR2 FQGTGA. The CDR3 bases are TGTGCCAGCAGCTTAACGGGGGGGCGGGAGCGTGTCGGGGAGCTGTTTTTT. Its translation is CASSLTGGRERVGELFF. Complete variable domain (other parts from reference TRBV7-3 and TRBJ2-2): GAGVSQTPSNKVTEKGKYVELRCDPISGHTALYWYRQSLGQGPEFLIYFQGTGAADDSGLPNDRFFAVRPEGSVSTLKIQRTERGDSAVYLCASSLTGGRERVGELFFGEGSRLTVL.

This clonotype was seen repeatedly, ten times or more. This rearrangement joins TRBV28 to TRBJ2-1; D not certain. The germline CDR1 and CDR2 sequences are MDHEN and SYDVKM. With 2 bases removed from V and 5 bases from J, the gap between germline ends came to 7 bases. The CDR3 loop spans 13 amino acids. CDR3 nucleotide sequence: TGTGCCAGCAGTTTACGACGCCACAATGAGCAGTTCTTC. Translated: CASSLRRHNEQFF.

This clonotype was seen ten or more times. The chain has TRBV5-6 and TRBJ2-3, with TRBD1 identical over 8 bases. V gave up 5 bases and J gave up 0 bases; unmatched junction bases: 8. Germline V gene data show CDR1 as SGHDT and CDR2 as YYEEEE. This CDR3 spans 16 amino acids. The CDR3 DNA reads TGTGCCAGCAGGCGCCTTGACAGGGGAAGCACAGATACGCAGTATTTT. Translating gives CASRRLDRGSTDTQYF.

This clonotype was seen only a few times. V gene TRBV6-2 or TRBV6-3 combines with J gene TRBJ2-2, with TRBD2 matching over 9 bases. V lost 2 bases to trimming and J lost 3 bases; unmatched junction nucleotides: 4. The CDR3 covers 16 residues. Germline CDR1 reads MNHEY; CDR2 reads SVGEGT. The CDR3 protein is CASSYPRLADTGELFF. CDR3 DNA: TGTGCCAGCAGTTACCCCAGACTAGCGGACACCGGGGAGCTGTTTTTT.

This clonotype occurred many times. This chain links TRBV7-2 with TRBJ2-3; D gene unclear. Germline values: CDR1 SGHTA, CDR2 FQGNSA. V dropped 7 bases and J dropped 0 bases, with 23 bases sitting between them. The CDR3 has 18 residues. CDR3 amino acids: CASNRPSTLYLSTDTQYF. The DNA for the CDR3 is TGTGCCAGCAACCGACCCTCGACCCTTTACCTTAGCACAGATACGCAGTATTTT.

At least ten counts were recorded for this clonotype. The rearrangement uses TRBV30 and TRBJ2-1; 15 bases map to TRBD2. CDR1 GTSNPN and CDR2 SVGIG come from the germline V gene (reference sequence). Trimming removed 7 bases from V and 7 bases from J; junction bases left unmatched: 5. The CDR3 length is 14 residues. The CDR3, as DNA: TGTGCCTCCTACGGACTAGCGGGGGGGAATGAGCAGTTCTTC. This sequence encodes CASYGLAGGNEQFF.

This clonotype has only a few counts. The chain links TRBV27 to TRBJ2-6; 9 bases line up with TRBD1. CDR1 is MNHEY and CDR2 is SMNVEV in the germline V gene (reference sequence). Unmatched junction bases numbered 14, after V lost 4 bases and J lost 1 base. CDR3 length: 20 residues. The CDR3 nucleotides are TGTGCCAGCAGTTATCTCTGGCCGGGACAGGGATTTTCTGGGGCCAACGTCCTGACTTTC. Its protein is CASSYLWPGQGFSGANVLTF.

Only a few counts were recorded for this clonotype. The J gene is TRBJ1-2, the V gene TRBV6-1; 7 bases map to TRBD1. With 1 base clipped from V and 5 bases from J, the junction kept 7 bases outside the gene matches. Germline loops: CDR1 MNHNS, CDR2 SASEGT. The CDR3 is made up of 15 amino acids. Here the CDR3 reads CASSEGDSPAYGYTF. CDR3 bases: TGTGCCAGCAGTGAAGGGGACAGCCCGGCGTATGGCTACACCTTC.

The chain carries TRBV29-1 and TRBJ1-2, with 8 bases lining up with TRBD1. Germline V CDR1 and CDR2: SQVTM, ANQGSEA. V shed 5 bases, J shed 4 bases, and the junction held 15 bases outside the gene matches. This CDR3 region has 16 residues. The CDR3 nucleotides are TGCAGCGTTCTCCCCGGGGCAGGGGGCTATAGCTATGGCTACACCTTC. It specifies CSVLPGAGGYSYGYTF.

Turning to this clonotype: One base away lies a much larger clone, so this may be a sequencing read error. The chain uses TRBV28 and TRBJ2-3; the D is unclear. CDR1 is MDHEN, CDR2 SYDVKM, per germline. The CDR3 loop spans 11 amino acids. The V and J ends lost 5 bases and 12 bases respectively, with 12 bases between them. CDR3 amino acids: CASSPIPTQYF. The CDR3 coding sequence is TGTGCCAGCAGTCCTATCCCAACCCAGTATTTT.

This clonotype showed up many times. The V and J genes are TRBV11-2 and TRBJ2-5; no clear D gene. This CDR3 contains 12 residues. The germline V gene has CDR1 SGHAT and CDR2 FQNNGV. V was cut by 0 bases and J by 1 base, with 0 bases left in between. Here the CDR3 DNA reads TGTGCCAGCAGCTTAGACCAAGAGACCCAGTACTTC. Encoded protein: CASSLDQETQYF.

This clonotype was seen many times. The rearrangement joins TRBV7-8 to TRBJ1-4, with D possibly TRBD1 on 6 matching bases. Germline V gives CDR1 SGHVS, CDR2 FQNEAQ. This CDR3 is 15 amino acids long. Trimming took off 6 bases at V and 4 bases at J, with 15 bases between the two ends. The CDR3 DNA reads as TGTGCCAGCAGTTCAGGGGACTTTCGTAATGAAAAACTGTTTTTT. This translates into CASSSGDFRNEKLFF.

This clonotype has a count of ten or more. The V call is TRBV10-3, the J call TRBJ2-7; D gene uncertain. The germline V and J ends were trimmed by 8 bases and 1 base, with 18 bases remaining between them. This CDR3 comprises 15 residues. Germline assignment: CDR1 ENHRY and CDR2 SYGVKD. The CDR3 region has the DNA TGTGCCATCTCAAGTGGTATACGCTCGTCCTACGAGCAGTACTTC. Encoded protein: CAISSGIRSSYEQYF.

The rearrangement uses TRBV11-2 and TRBJ1-4; 8 nucleotides align to TRBD1. J lost 5 bases, V lost 7 bases, and 6 bases had no gene match. CDR3 length: 14 amino acids. Germline V gene data show CDR1 as SGHAT and CDR2 as FQNNGV. The CDR3 loop reads CASKKGQANEKLFF. The CDR3 DNA reads TGTGCCAGCAAGAAGGGACAGGCAAATGAAAAACTGTTTTTT.

This clonotype has ten or more counts. The chain couples TRBV5-1 to TRBJ1-2; D may be TRBD1 (5 bases). Trimming removed 0 bases from V and 4 bases from J, with 13 bases in between. CDR1 is SGHRS, CDR2 YFSETQ, per germline. The CDR3 has 15 amino acids. CDR3 DNA sequence: TGCGCCAGCAGCTTGGGAGGGGAGAAGTCCTATGGCTACACCTTC. Translating it yields CASSLGGEKSYGYTF.

This clonotype has only a few counts. The V call is TRBV5-1, the J call TRBJ2-2, with D unresolved. Germline-derived CDR1 and CDR2 are SGHRS and YFSETQ. Trimming stripped 0 bases from V and 1 base from J, with 13 bases between. CDR3 length equals 17 residues. This CDR3 is CASSLEFLGLNTGELFF. In nucleotides, the CDR3 is TGCGCCAGCAGCTTGGAGTTCCTCGGTTTGAACACCGGGGAGCTGTTTTTT.

This clonotype was recorded at least ten times. The rearrangement joins TRBV28 to TRBJ1-1; 7 positions agree with TRBD1. Trimming took 0 bases from V and 3 from J; bases not matched to a gene: 4. The germline V gene has CDR1 MDHEN and CDR2 SYDVKM. CDR3 size: 15 residues. CDR3 bases: TGTGCCAGCAGTTTATGGGGGCAGGGGGACACTGAAGCTTTCTTT. Protein: CASSLWGQGDTEAFF. Full variable domain (missing parts from reference TRBV28 and TRBJ1-1): DVKVTQSSRYLVKRTGEKVFLECVQDMDHENMFWYRQDPGLGLRLIYFSYDVKMKEKGDIPEGYSVSREKKERFSLILESASTNQTSMYLCASSLWGQGDTEAFFGQGTRLTVV.

This clonotype was counted ten times or more. One base away lies a much larger clone, so this may be a sequencing read error. The chain has TRBV7-8 and TRBJ1-5, with TRBD1 matching 8 bases. The CDR3 contains 15 residues. Per the germline V gene, CDR1 is SGHVS and CDR2 is FQNEAQ. The V segment lost 3 bases and the J segment 5 bases; nucleotides outside the gene matches: 6. The CDR3 nucleotides are TGTGCCAGCAGCTTGACAGGGGCGAGGGATCAGCCCCAGCATTTT. It translates to CASSLTGARDQPQHF.

This clonotype has a count of ten or more. The chain couples TRBV30 to TRBJ1-2; tentative D call: TRBD1 (5 bases). Germline CDR1 is GTSNPN and CDR2 is SVGIG (reference sequence). This CDR3 region has 12 residues. V shed 2 bases and J shed 7 bases, with 11 bases lying between them. CDR3 residues: CAWSQGSGGYTF. The CDR3 region has the DNA TGTGCCTGGAGTCAGGGAAGCGGTGGCTACACCTTC.